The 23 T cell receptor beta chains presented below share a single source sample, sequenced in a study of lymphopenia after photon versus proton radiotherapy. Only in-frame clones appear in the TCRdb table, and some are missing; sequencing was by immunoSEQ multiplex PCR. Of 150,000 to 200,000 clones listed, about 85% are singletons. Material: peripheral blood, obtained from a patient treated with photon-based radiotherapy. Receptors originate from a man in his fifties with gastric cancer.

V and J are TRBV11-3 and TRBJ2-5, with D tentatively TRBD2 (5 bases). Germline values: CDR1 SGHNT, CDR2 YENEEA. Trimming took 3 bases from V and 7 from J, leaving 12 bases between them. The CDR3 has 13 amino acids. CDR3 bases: TGTGCCAGCAGCTTCGGGAACAAAGGGACCCAGTACTTC. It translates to CASSFGNKGTQYF.

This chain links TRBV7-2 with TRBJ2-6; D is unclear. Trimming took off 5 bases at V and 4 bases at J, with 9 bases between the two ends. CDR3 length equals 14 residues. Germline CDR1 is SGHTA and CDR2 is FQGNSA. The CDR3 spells CASSPLGGANVLTF. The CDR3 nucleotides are TGTGCCAGCAGCCCCCTCGGGGGGGCCAACGTCCTGACTTTC.

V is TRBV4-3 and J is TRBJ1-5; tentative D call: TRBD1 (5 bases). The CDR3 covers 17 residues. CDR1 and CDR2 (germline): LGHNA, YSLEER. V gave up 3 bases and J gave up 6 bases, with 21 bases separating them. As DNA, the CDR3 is TGCGCCAGCAGCCAGGGGTTAACAGGACTCATTCCTCAGCCCCAGCATTTT. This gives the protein CASSQGLTGLIPQPQHF.

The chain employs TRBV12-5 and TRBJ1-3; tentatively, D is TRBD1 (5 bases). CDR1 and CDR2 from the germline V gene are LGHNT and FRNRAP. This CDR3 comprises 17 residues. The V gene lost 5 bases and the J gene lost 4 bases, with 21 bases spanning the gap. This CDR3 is CASGRAGTGVFGNTIYF. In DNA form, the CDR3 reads TGTGCTAGTGGTAGGGCCGGGACCGGAGTCTTCGGAAACACCATATATTTT.

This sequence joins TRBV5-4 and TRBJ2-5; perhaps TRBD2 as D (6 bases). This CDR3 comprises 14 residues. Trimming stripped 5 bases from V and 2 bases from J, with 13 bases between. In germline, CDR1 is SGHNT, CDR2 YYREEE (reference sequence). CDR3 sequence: CASSSGGTQETQYF. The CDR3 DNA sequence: TGTGCCAGCAGTAGTGGGGGGACTCAAGAGACCCAGTACTTC.

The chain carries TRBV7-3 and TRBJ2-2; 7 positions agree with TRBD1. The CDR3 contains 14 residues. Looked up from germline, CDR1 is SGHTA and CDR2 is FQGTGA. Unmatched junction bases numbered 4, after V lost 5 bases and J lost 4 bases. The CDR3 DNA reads TGTGCCAGCAGCCTGGGGACAGCCACCGGGGAGCTGTTTTTT. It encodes CASSLGTATGELFF.

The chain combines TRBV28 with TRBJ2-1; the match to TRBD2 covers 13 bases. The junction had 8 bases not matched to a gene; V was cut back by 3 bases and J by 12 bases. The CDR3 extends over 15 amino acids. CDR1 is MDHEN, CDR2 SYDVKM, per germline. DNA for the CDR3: TGTGCCAGCAGTTTCTCCACTAGCGGGAGGGCCGCGCAGTTCTTC. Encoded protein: CASSFSTSGRAAQFF.

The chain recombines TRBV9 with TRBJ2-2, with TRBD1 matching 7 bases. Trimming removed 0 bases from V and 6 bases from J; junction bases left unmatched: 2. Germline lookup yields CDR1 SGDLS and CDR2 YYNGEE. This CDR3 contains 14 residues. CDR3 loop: CASSVGQGPGELFF. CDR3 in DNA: TGTGCCAGCAGCGTAGGACAGGGCCCCGGGGAGCTGTTTTTT.

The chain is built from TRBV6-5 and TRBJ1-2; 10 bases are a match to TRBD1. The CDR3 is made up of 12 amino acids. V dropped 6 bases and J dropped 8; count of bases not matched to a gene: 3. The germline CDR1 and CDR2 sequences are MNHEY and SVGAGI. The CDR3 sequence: CASSRDRGGYTF. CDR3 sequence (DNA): TGTGCCAGCAGCCGGGACAGGGGCGGCTACACCTTC.

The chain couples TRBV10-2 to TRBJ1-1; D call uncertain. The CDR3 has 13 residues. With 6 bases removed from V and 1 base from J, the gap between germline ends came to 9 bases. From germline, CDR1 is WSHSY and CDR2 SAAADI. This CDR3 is CASSMTPNTEAFF. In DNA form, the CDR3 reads TGCGCCAGCAGCATGACACCGAACACTGAAGCTTTCTTT.

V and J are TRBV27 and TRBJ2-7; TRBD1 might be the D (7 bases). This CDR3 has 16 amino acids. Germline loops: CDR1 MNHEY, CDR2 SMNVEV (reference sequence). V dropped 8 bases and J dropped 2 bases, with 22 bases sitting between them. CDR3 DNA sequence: TGTGCCAGCCGCTCCTCCGCAGGGGGGCCAACCTACGAGCAGTACTTC. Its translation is CASRSSAGGPTYEQYF.

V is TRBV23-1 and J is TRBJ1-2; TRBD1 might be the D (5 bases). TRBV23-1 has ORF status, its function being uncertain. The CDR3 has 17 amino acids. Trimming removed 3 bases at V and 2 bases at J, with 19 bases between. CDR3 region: CASSHLDPGAPNYGYTF. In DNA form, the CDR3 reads TGCGCCAGCAGTCACTTGGATCCCGGGGCTCCCAACTATGGCTACACCTTC.

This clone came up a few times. For the CDR3, the DNA is TGTGCCAGCACCTTCCAGGACAGGCAAAACACTGAAGCTTTCTTT. Protein: CASTFQDRQNTEAFF. The rearrangement links TRBV9 to TRBJ1-1; 7 bases agree with TRBD1. CDR1 is SGDLS, CDR2 YYNGEE, per germline. J was trimmed by 2 bases and V by 6 bases; bases with no gene match: 10. The CDR3 totals 15 residues.

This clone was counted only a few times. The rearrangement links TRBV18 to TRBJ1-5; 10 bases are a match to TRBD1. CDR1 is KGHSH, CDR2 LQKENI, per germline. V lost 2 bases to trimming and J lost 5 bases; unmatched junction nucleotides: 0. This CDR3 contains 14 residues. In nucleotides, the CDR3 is TGTGCCAGCTCACCAGGACAGGGGGATCAGCCCCAGCATTTT. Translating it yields CASSPGQGDQPQHF.

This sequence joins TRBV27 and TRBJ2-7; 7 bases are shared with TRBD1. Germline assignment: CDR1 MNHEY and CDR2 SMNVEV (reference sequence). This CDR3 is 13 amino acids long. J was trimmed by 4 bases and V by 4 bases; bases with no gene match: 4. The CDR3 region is CASSSPGQYEQYF. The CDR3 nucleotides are TGTGCCAGCAGTTCACCGGGACAGTACGAGCAGTACTTC.

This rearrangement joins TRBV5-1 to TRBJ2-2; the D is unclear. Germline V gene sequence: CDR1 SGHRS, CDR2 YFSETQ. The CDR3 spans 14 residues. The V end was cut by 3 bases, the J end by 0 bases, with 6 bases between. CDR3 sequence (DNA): TGCGCCAGCAGCTCCTCATCGAACACCGGGGAGCTGTTTTTT. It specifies CASSSSSNTGELFF.

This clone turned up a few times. CDR3: CASRRQGIYGYTF. CDR3 coding DNA: TGTGCCAGCAGGAGACAGGGGATCTATGGCTACACCTTC. The chain combines TRBV2 with TRBJ1-2, with 8 nucleotides matching TRBD1. V lost 6 bases and J lost 4; bases outside the gene matches: 4. This CDR3 comprises 13 residues. The V gene's germline CDR1 is SNHLY and CDR2 FYNNEI.

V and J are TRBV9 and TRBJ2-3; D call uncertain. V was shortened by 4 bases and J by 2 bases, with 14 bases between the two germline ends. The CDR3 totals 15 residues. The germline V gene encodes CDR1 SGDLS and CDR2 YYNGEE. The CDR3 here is CASSTSLDPTDTQYF. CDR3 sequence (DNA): TGTGCCAGCAGCACCAGCTTAGACCCCACAGATACGCAGTATTTT. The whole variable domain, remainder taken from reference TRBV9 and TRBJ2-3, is DSGVTQTPKHLITATGQRVTLRCSPRSGDLSVYWYQQSLDQGLQFLIQYYNGEERAKGNILERFSAQQFPDLHSELNLSSLELGDSALYFCASSTSLDPTDTQYFGPGTRLTVL.

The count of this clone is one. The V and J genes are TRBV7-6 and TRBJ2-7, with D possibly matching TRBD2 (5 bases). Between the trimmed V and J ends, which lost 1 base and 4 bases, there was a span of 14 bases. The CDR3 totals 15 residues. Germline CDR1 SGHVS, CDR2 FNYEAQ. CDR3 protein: CASSLGSGAHYEQYF. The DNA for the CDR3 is TGTGCCAGCAGCTTAGGCAGCGGCGCTCATTACGAGCAGTACTTC. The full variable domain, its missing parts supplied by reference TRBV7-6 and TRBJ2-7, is GAGVSQSPRYKVTKRGQDVALRCDPISGHVSLYWYRQALGQGPEFLTYFNYEAQQDKSGLPNDRFSAERPEGSISTLTIQRTEQRDSAMYRCASSLGSGAHYEQYFGPGTRLTVT.

The CDR3 is CASSQVESPGFSYEQYF. CDR3 in DNA: TGCGCCAGCAGCCAAGTTGAGAGTCCGGGATTCTCCTACGAGCAGTACTTC. The chain couples TRBV4-1 to TRBJ2-7; a possible D gene is TRBD2 (5 bases). With 1 base removed from V and 0 bases from J, the gap between germline ends came to 16 bases. The CDR3 consists of 17 residues. Germline CDR1 reads MGHRA; CDR2 reads YSYEKL.

The CDR3 loop is CAISESIDEQFF. The CDR3 nucleotides are TGTGCCATCAGTGAGTCGATAGATGAGCAGTTCTTC. The chain couples TRBV10-3 to TRBJ2-1; D unclear. The germline V gene encodes CDR1 ENHRY and CDR2 SYGVKD. The CDR3 runs 12 residues. With 0 bases removed from V and 8 bases from J, the gap between germline ends came to 5 bases.

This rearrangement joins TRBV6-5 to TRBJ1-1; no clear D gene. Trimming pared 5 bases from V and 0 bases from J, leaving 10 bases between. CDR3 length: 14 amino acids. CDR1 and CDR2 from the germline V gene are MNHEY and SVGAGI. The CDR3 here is CASSGGAMNTEAFF. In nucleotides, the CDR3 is TGTGCCAGCAGTGGAGGAGCGATGAACACTGAAGCTTTCTTT.

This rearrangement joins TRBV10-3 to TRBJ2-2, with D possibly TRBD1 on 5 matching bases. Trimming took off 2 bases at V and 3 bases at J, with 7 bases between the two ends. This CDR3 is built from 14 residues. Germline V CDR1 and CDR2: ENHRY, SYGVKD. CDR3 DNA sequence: TGTGCCATCAGTGAGGGCAGGGACACCGGGGAGCTGTTTTTT. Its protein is CAISEGRDTGELFF.